The text below deals with one T cell receptor (beta chain). Its matching antigen is unknown. Healthy individuals of Caucasian origin from Russia, aged roughly 6 to 90, served as donors. V trimming: 6 bases; J trimming: 0 bases; junction bases outside the gene matches: 4. This CDR3 has 15 residues. Germline assignment: CDR1 SQVTM and CDR2 ANQGSEA. Next came a second PCR, run for about 7 to 12 cycles, which used a sample-barcoded 5' primer along with a J-beta primer mix. Via MiXCR, TCRdb re-called the 5' RACE reads, giving one row per CDR3 protein. The data hold about 1.4 million distinct CDR3 sequences, with 45% to 70% observed a single time. This sample was included in a study of blood T cells in healthy people across ages. General study points: The diversity estimates, figures obtained from one million T cells, were considered underestimates.

This TCR was recovered from a man aged 18 to 30 in good health. Sequencing was done on a sample of blood. The rearrangement links TRBV29-1 to TRBJ2-7; 14 nucleotides match TRBD2. The DNA for the CDR3 is TGCAGCGTAGCGGGGACTAGCGGGAGCTCCTACGAGCAGTACTTC. Translated, it gives CSVAGTSGSSYEQYF.